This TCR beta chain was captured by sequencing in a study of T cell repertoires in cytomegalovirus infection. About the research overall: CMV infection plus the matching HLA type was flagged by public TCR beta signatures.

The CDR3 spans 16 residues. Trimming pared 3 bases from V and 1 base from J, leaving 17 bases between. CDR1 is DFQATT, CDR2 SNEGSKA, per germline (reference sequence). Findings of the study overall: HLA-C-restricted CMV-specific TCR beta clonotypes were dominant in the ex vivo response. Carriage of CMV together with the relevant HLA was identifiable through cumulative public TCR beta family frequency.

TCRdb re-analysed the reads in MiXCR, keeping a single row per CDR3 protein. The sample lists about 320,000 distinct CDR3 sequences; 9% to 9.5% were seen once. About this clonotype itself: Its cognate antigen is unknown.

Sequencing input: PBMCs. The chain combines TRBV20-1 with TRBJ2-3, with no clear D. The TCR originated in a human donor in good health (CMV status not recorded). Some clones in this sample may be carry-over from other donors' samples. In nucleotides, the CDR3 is TGCAGTGCTAGCCTCCCAGGATTCGTTGGCACAGATACGCAGTATTTT. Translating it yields CSASLPGFVGTDTQYF.